This T cell receptor beta chain comes out of a study of shared clonotypes between healthy human individuals. Study-wide results and caveats: Incompleteness in sorted-subset sequencing, despite large depth, was shown by rarefaction.

The germline CDR1 and CDR2 sequences are GTSNPN and SVGIG (reference sequence). The CDR3 spans 14 residues. For this clone: Its antigen is currently unknown.

Partitioning of CD4+ cells yielded a CD45RA+ naive subset and a CD45RA-negative memory subset. An assay was performed, and its level was deep. This table comes from immunoSEQ multiplex PCR, and its TCRdb copy is limited to in-frame clones, with some not included. The table has more than 2 million clones, around 95% seen once. Sequenced input: naive CD4+ T cells sorted from blood. The subset: CD45RA+ positively selected. The chain carries TRBV30 and TRBJ1-1; 9 bases match TRBD1. This sequence originates from a young man in good health. The CDR3 reads CALSRGTGSTEAFF. The CDR3 bases are TGTGCACTTAGCCGGGGGACAGGGTCCACTGAAGCTTTCTTT.